One and the same sample provided the 13 T cell receptor beta chains below, sequenced in a study of blood T cell repertoires in COVID-19. Clones were read by immunoSEQ multiplex PCR, and TCRdb kept only the in-frame ones, dropping some. The table includes about 170,000 clones, less than 85% detected once. The sequenced material came from PBMCs or T cells enriched from blood (not recorded which). All receptors derive from a man aged 50-60 years who had recovered from COVID-19.

This chain connects TRBV14 to TRBJ1-6, with TRBD1 matching over 9 bases. The CDR3 extends over 15 amino acids. From germline, CDR1 is SGHDN and CDR2 FVKESK. The V and J ends lost 1 base and 10 bases, in that order; junction bases with no gene match: 5. The chain's CDR3 is CASSQGTGARSPLHF. CDR3 coding DNA: TGTGCCAGCAGCCAAGGGACAGGGGCGAGGTCACCCCTCCACTTT.

The chain is built from TRBV9 and TRBJ2-7; no clear D. This CDR3 comprises 15 residues. Germline CDR1 and CDR2: SGDLS and YYNGEE. The V and J ends lost 8 bases and 6 bases respectively, with 24 bases between them. The DNA of the CDR3 is TGTGCCAGACTATTGCTCGAGCCTTCATGCTCCGAGCAGTACTTC. Its translation is CARLLLEPSCSEQYF.

The CDR3 nucleotides read TGCGCCAGCAGCTTTACGTTCCTCGGGGGGGGAAGCTATGAGCAGTTCTTC. Encoded protein: CASSFTFLGGGSYEQFF. The chain is built from TRBV5-1 and TRBJ2-1; TRBD2 matches 8 bases. The trim removed 2 bases at V and 8 bases at J, leaving 15 bases unmatched. The CDR3 totals 17 residues. The germline CDR1 and CDR2 sequences are SGHRS and YFSETQ.

This clone has only one observation. V gene TRBV18 combines with J gene TRBJ1-2; TRBD1 matches at 9 bases. Looked up from germline, CDR1 is KGHSH and CDR2 is LQKENI. V lost 5 bases, J lost 8 bases, and 15 bases stayed unmatched. The CDR3 totals 16 residues. The CDR3 sequence is CASSSTGGDSPYGYTF. CDR3 nucleotide sequence: TGTGCCAGCTCATCCACAGGGGGCGACTCCCCCTACGGCTACACCTTC. The whole variable domain, filled in from reference TRBV18 and TRBJ1-2, reads NAGVMQNPRHLVRRRGQEARLRCSPMKGHSHVYWYRQLPEEGLKFMVYLQKENIIDESGMPKERFSAEFPKEGPSILRIQQVVRGDSAAYFCASSSTGGDSPYGYTFGSGTRLTVV.

The chain is built from TRBV5-4 and TRBJ2-2, with 12 bases lining up with TRBD1. The CDR3 consists of 16 residues. In germline, CDR1 is SGHNT, CDR2 YYREEE (reference sequence). V lost 4 bases to trimming and J lost 5 bases; unmatched junction nucleotides: 6. The CDR3 nucleotides read TGTGCCAGCAGCCCGGGACAGGGGGCGCGTACCGGGGAGCTGTTTTTT. It translates to CASSPGQGARTGELFF. Based on the CDR3 plus reference TRBV5-4 and TRBJ2-2, the full variable domain is ETGVTQSPTHLIKTRGQQVTLRCSSQSGHNTVSWYQQALGQGPQFIFQYYREEENGRGNFPPRFSGLQFPNYSSELNVNALELDDSALYLCASSPGQGARTGELFFGEGSRLTVL.

This chain connects TRBV7-3 to TRBJ2-5, with 11 bases aligning to TRBD2. V trimming: 5 bases; J trimming: 7 bases; junction bases outside the gene matches: 9. The CDR3 extends over 15 amino acids. Germline CDR1 reads SGHTA; CDR2 reads FQGTGA. CDR3 bases: TGTGCCAGCAGCCCTTTAGCGGGGGGGCCTGCGACCCAGTACTTC. This translates into CASSPLAGGPATQYF.

V gene TRBV2 combines with J gene TRBJ1-3; 7 positions match TRBD1. The V and J ends lost 6 bases and 0 bases, in that order; junction bases with no gene match: 5. This CDR3 has 15 amino acids. The germline V gene has CDR1 SNHLY and CDR2 FYNNEI. CDR3 region: CASSPDRYSGNTIYF. CDR3 nucleotides: TGTGCCAGCAGCCCGGACAGGTACTCTGGAAACACCATATATTTT.

This rearrangement joins TRBV6-5 to TRBJ2-7; perhaps TRBD2 as D (5 bases). The germline V gene encodes CDR1 MNHEY and CDR2 SVGAGI. Between the trimmed V and J ends, which lost 0 bases and 0 bases, there was a span of 9 bases. CDR3 size: 15 residues. CDR3 sequence reads: CASSYSPGSSYEQYF. CDR3 DNA sequence: TGTGCCAGCAGTTACTCCCCGGGGAGCTCCTACGAGCAGTACTTC.

The V call is TRBV19, the J call TRBJ2-5, with D possibly matching TRBD1 (5 bases). This CDR3 has 17 residues. V lost 3 bases, J lost 3 bases, and 20 bases lay in between. Per the germline V gene, CDR1 is LNHDA and CDR2 is SQIVND (reference sequence). The CDR3, as DNA: TGTGCCAGTAGTATCGGGCCGGCTTTTGGGGCCGAAGAGACCCAGTACTTC. Residues: CASSIGPAFGAEETQYF. The full variable domain, its missing parts supplied by reference TRBV19 and TRBJ2-5, is DGGITQSPKYLFRKEGQNVTLSCEQNLNHDAMYWYRQDPGQGLRLIYYSQIVNDFQKGDIAEGYSVSREKKESFPLTVTSAQKNPTAFYLCASSIGPAFGAEETQYFGPGTRLLVL.

This chain joins TRBV2 and TRBJ1-5; D remains ambiguous. The germline gives CDR1 SNHLY, CDR2 FYNNEI. With 6 bases removed from V and 1 base from J, the gap between germline ends came to 19 bases. This CDR3 is 17 amino acids long. The CDR3 protein is CASRDSGVRSSNQPQHF. Written as DNA, the CDR3 is TGTGCCAGCAGAGACTCCGGGGTCCGTTCCAGCAATCAGCCCCAGCATTTT.

V usage is TRBV5-4 and J usage is TRBJ2-3, with 9 nucleotides matching TRBD1. Trimming at V came to 4 bases and at J to 1 base, leaving 1 base not matched to a gene. Germline V lookup: CDR1 SGHNT, CDR2 YYREEE (reference sequence). The CDR3 contains 14 residues. CDR3 in DNA: TGTGCCAGCAGCCGGGACAGGGGCACAGATACGCAGTATTTT. It codes for CASSRDRGTDTQYF.

This chain uses TRBV4-2 with TRBJ2-3, with no clear D. Germline V gene lookup returns CDR1 LGHNA and CDR2 YNFKEQ. Trimming took off 3 bases at V and 4 bases at J, with 5 bases between the two ends. The CDR3 has 12 residues. CDR3 sequence reads: CASSHRSDTQYF. The CDR3 bases are TGTGCCAGCAGCCACCGTTCAGATACGCAGTATTTT.

The J gene is TRBJ2-1, the V gene TRBV10-3; 12 bases align to TRBD2. The CDR3 runs 15 residues. Germline CDR1 is ENHRY and CDR2 is SYGVKD. V dropped 4 bases and J dropped 3; count of bases not matched to a gene: 1. The CDR3 DNA reads TGTGCCATCAGTGGGACTAGCGGGGACTACAATGAGCAGTTCTTC. As protein: CAISGTSGDYNEQFF.